Below, 5 T cell receptor beta chains from the same sample are listed, as sequenced in a study of regulatory T cells in long-lasting Graves disease. Time point reported: newly diagnosed GD, antithyroid drugs for less than 3 months. The TCR library was prepared using RNA isolated from PBMCs. Arm-PCR with iRepertoire HTBI primers amplified the CDR3 regions for these TCR beta libraries. TCRdb recomputed calls from the multiplex PCR reads with MiXCR, one row per CDR3 protein. The repertoire holds around 320,000 distinct CDR3 sequences, with roughly a sixth as singletons. The same sample was also used in a study of T cells in Graves' hyperthyroidism and ophthalmopathy.

The starting material was peripheral blood mononuclear cells (PBMCs), obtained at new diagnosis, from a patient treated with antithyroid drugs. The receptors derive from a middle-aged man with Graves disease.

This clonotype was observed many times. The CDR3 loop is CASDPGGDQETQYF. The CDR3 DNA reads TGTGCCAGCGATCCCGGGGGAGACCAAGAGACCCAGTACTTC. This rearrangement joins TRBV28 to TRBJ2-5, with a possible D match to TRBD2 (6 bases). CDR3 size: 14 residues. Germline loops: CDR1 MDHEN, CDR2 SYDVKM. Trimming removed 8 bases at V and 0 bases at J, with 13 bases between.

This clonotype came up many times. The chain joins TRBV5-5 to TRBJ1-1; D unclear. CDR1 and CDR2 from the germline V gene are SGHKS and YYEKEE (reference sequence). This CDR3 is built from 13 residues. V was cut by 4 bases and J by 3 bases, with 10 bases left in between. CDR3 nucleotides: TGTGCCAGCAGCCGGGAGGTCGACACTGAAGCTTTCTTT. Protein product: CASSREVDTEAFF.

This chain links TRBV18 with TRBJ1-2; D is possibly TRBD1 (5 bases). V shed 3 bases and J shed 6 bases, with 17 bases lying between them. The germline V gene has CDR1 KGHSH and CDR2 LQKENI. This CDR3 comprises 15 residues. CDR3 DNA sequence: TGTGCCAGCTCACCGTGGACAAATCTTGGAAATGGCTACACCTTC. Protein: CASSPWTNLGNGYTF.

The genes are TRBV2 and TRBJ1-5; D not certain. The germline V and J ends were trimmed by 8 bases and 0 bases, with 14 bases remaining between them. The V gene's germline CDR1 is SNHLY and CDR2 FYNNEI. CDR3 size: 15 residues. The CDR3 protein is CASQSEVLSNQPQHF. Here the CDR3 DNA reads TGTGCCAGCCAATCGGAAGTTCTTAGCAATCAGCCCCAGCATTTT.

This clonotype came up a few times. J is TRBJ2-3 and V is TRBV29-1, with 9 bases fitting TRBD2. CDR3 length equals 14 residues. J was trimmed by 0 bases and V by 6 bases; bases with no gene match: 4. Looked up from germline, CDR1 is SQVTM and CDR2 is ANQGSEA. CDR3 sequence (DNA): TGCAGCGTGAAGCGGGGGGCGAGCACAGATACGCAGTATTTT. Its protein is CSVKRGASTDTQYF.